Below, one T cell receptor (beta chain) is given with its context. Its antigen is not identified. This record belongs to a study of cytomegalovirus exposure and HLA in healthy donors. Study conclusions and caveats: The classifier reportedly diagnosed cytomegalovirus status with high specificity and sensitivity. Researchers counted roughly 160 TCR beta chains as cytomegalovirus-associated. Another analysis was done later, and it associated more than 15,000 TCR beta sequences with HLA alleles at 0.05 false discovery rate.

The V and J ends lost 5 bases and 3 bases respectively, with 16 bases between them. CDR3 size: 15 residues. Germline lookup yields CDR1 GTSNPN and CDR2 SVGIG (reference sequence). The PCR had 60 Vbeta and 13 Jbeta primers. Sequencing was performed with immunoSEQ multiplex PCR; in TCRdb, only in-frame clones are kept and a portion is missing. The sample contains fewer than 200,000 clones, 80% to 90% of which appear only once. The rearrangement joins TRBV30 to TRBJ2-2, with D possibly being TRBD2 (5 bases). Input material: PBMCs. This clonotype was sampled from a woman under 30 in good health and CMV-seronegative. In DNA form, the CDR3 reads TGTGCCTGGGGAGGTAGGGCTTGGTACACCGGGGAGCTGTTTTTT. This translates into CAWGGRAWYTGELFF.